The 11 T cell receptor beta chains listed next were all sequenced from one sample in a study of blood T cell repertoires in COVID-19 (dated by TCRdb to the early 2020s). The receptor library was made with the immunoSEQ multiplex PCR assay. TCRdb holds this immuneACCESS table with in-frame rearrangements only. Some clones are missing; in checked studies, unresolved V genes explain under half, and the rest has no known cause. The sample yields nearly 200,000 clones; 89% were counted once. Over 7% of the sample goes to the ten largest clones. Sequenced: PBMCs or T cells enriched from blood (not recorded which). The receptors were gathered from a woman aged 18 to 35 who had recovered from COVID-19.

This chain links TRBV6-5 with TRBJ1-2; 12 nucleotides line up with TRBD1. The ends lost 6 bases at V and 8 bases at J; junction bases unmatched: 10. This CDR3 is built from 15 residues. Germline lookup yields CDR1 MNHEY and CDR2 SVGAGI. Here the CDR3 reads CASSPRDRGRGGYTF. The DNA of the CDR3 is TGTGCCAGCAGCCCCCGGGACAGGGGGCGAGGAGGCTACACCTTC.

The gene calls are TRBV5-8 and TRBJ1-3; D may be TRBD1 (5 bases). CDR1 and CDR2 from the germline V gene are SGHTS and YDEGEE. The V end was cut by 5 bases, the J end by 15 bases, with 30 bases between. The CDR3 length is 16 residues. The CDR3 DNA sequence: TGTGCCAGCAGGGGGGGAGGTGATGACCGACCGCCGTTCAAATATTTT. This translates into CASRGGGDDRPPFKYF.

This chain uses TRBV5-1 with TRBJ1-2, with D unclear. V lost 2 bases to trimming and J lost 6 bases, with 11 bases between them. The CDR3 length is 13 residues. Germline assignment: CDR1 SGHRS and CDR2 YFSETQ. This CDR3 is CASSFSEDDGYTF. The CDR3, as DNA: TGCGCCAGCAGCTTTTCAGAGGATGATGGCTACACCTTC.

The chain uses TRBV19 and TRBJ1-4; 10 bases are a match to TRBD1. With 5 bases clipped from V and 4 bases from J, the junction kept 7 bases outside the gene matches. The CDR3 extends over 16 amino acids. Germline V lookup: CDR1 LNHDA, CDR2 SQIVND (reference sequence). The CDR3 region has the DNA TGTGCCAGTAGTTCCGGGACAGGGGACCTTAATGAAAAACTGTTTTTT. Translation gives CASSSGTGDLNEKLFF.

The genes are TRBV5-6 and TRBJ2-2; 7 bases are a match to TRBD1. Germline V lookup: CDR1 SGHDT, CDR2 YYEEEE. CDR3 length: 16 amino acids. V dropped 4 bases and J dropped 0; count of bases not matched to a gene: 6. The chain's CDR3 is CASSPLGQPNTGELFF. For the CDR3, the DNA is TGTGCCAGCAGCCCATTGGGACAGCCGAACACCGGGGAGCTGTTTTTT.

V usage is TRBV5-1 and J usage is TRBJ1-2; 10 bases agree with TRBD1. Losses at the gene ends were 4 bases for V and 4 bases for J; bases not matched to a gene: 7. Germline V gene lookup returns CDR1 SGHRS and CDR2 YFSETQ. CDR3 length equals 15 residues. The CDR3 loop is CASSPDRGYFYGYTF. In DNA, the CDR3 is TGCGCCAGCAGCCCGGACAGGGGGTATTTCTATGGCTACACCTTC.

J is TRBJ1-1 and V is TRBV28; possible D gene TRBD1, 5 bases. Germline CDR1 and CDR2: MDHEN and SYDVKM. Trimming removed 6 bases from V and 4 bases from J, with 15 bases in between. The CDR3 spans 14 residues. CDR3 amino acids: CASSDGGASTEAFF. The CDR3 DNA sequence: TGTGCCAGCAGCGATGGAGGGGCGAGCACTGAAGCTTTCTTT. The full variable domain, with the rest looked up from reference TRBV28 and TRBJ1-1, is DVKVTQSSRYLVKRTGEKVFLECVQDMDHENMFWYRQDPGLGLRLIYFSYDVKMKEKGDIPEGYSVSREKKERFSLILESASTNQTSMYLCASSDGGASTEAFFGQGTRLTVV.

The CDR3 DNA is TGCGCCAGCAGCCCTAACAGGGTGGCTGAAGCTTTCTTT. This codes for CASSPNRVAEAFF. The genes are TRBV4-1 and TRBJ1-1, with D perhaps matching TRBD1 (6 bases). Trimming stripped 4 bases from V and 6 bases from J, with 12 bases between. Germline CDR1 MGHRA, CDR2 YSYEKL. The CDR3 has 13 residues.

This clone was counted a single time. The genes are TRBV3-1 (or the pseudogene TRBV3-2) and TRBJ2-3; 13 bases fit TRBD2. This CDR3 is 19 amino acids long. With V trimmed by 4 bases and J by 2 bases, 12 bases remained unmatched. Germline V gene sequence: CDR1 LGHDT, CDR2 YNNKEL (reference sequence). For the CDR3, the DNA is TGTGCCAGCAGCCCTCACCCACTAGCGGGGGGGCTTGACACAGATACGCAGTATTTT. It encodes CASSPHPLAGGLDTDTQYF.

The rearrangement joins TRBV3-1 (or the pseudogene TRBV3-2) to TRBJ2-4; 10 bases agree with TRBD1. Germline values: CDR1 LGHDT, CDR2 YNNKEL (reference sequence). With V trimmed by 6 bases and J by 16 bases, 15 bases remained unmatched. CDR3 length equals 14 residues. The CDR3 protein is CASRPPGQGFLLYF. Here the CDR3 DNA reads TGTGCCAGCAGACCTCCGGGACAGGGGTTTTTGTTATACTTC.

This sequence joins TRBV5-4 and TRBJ2-3; 8 bases match TRBD2. V dropped 5 bases and J dropped 1; count of bases not matched to a gene: 6. CDR3 length: 15 residues. The germline V gene has CDR1 SGHNT and CDR2 YYREEE (reference sequence). The CDR3 nucleotides are TGTGCCAGCAGGCCGGGGGGGCCGGGCACAGATACGCAGTATTTT. It is translated as CASRPGGPGTDTQYF. The full variable domain, in which reference TRBV5-4 and TRBJ2-3 provide the parts outside the CDR3, is ETGVTQSPTHLIKTRGQQVTLRCSSQSGHNTVSWYQQALGQGPQFIFQYYREEENGRGNFPPRFSGLQFPNYSSELNVNALELDDSALYLCASRPGGPGTDTQYFGPGTRLTVL.